These 10 T cell receptor beta chains came from one sample sequenced in a study of low-dose radiotherapy and immunotherapy resistance in tumors. With TRAV- and TRBV-specific primers, first-strand cDNA was made, covering the alpha and beta chains. A constant-region primer paired with the V-primer adapter amplified TCRs over approximately 19 PCR cycles. TCRdb reprocessed the reads with MiXCR, giving one entry per CDR3 protein. The sample has about 6,400 distinct CDR3 sequences, about two thirds seen once. The receptors originated from a human donor with advanced metastatic prostate, ovarian, gallbladder or colorectal cancer (not recorded which). This table probably holds off-target reads from a library built for another chain.

The chain is built from TRBV2 and TRBJ2-2, with D unresolved. With 7 bases removed from V and 6 bases from J, the gap between germline ends came to 15 bases. Germline V gene sequence: CDR1 SNHLY, CDR2 FYNNEI. CDR3 length equals 14 residues. The CDR3 loop is CASNVLEVSGELFF. CDR3 nucleotide sequence: TGTGCCAGCAATGTCCTCGAGGTGTCCGGGGAGCTGTTTTTT.

The chain employs TRBV5-4 and TRBJ2-7, with D unresolved. Looked up from germline, CDR1 is SGHNT and CDR2 is YYREEE (reference sequence). The CDR3 is made up of 12 amino acids. V lost 0 bases, J lost 3 bases, and 4 bases lay in between. For the CDR3, the DNA is TGTGCCAGCAGCTTGGATATCTACGAGCAGTACTTC. Its translation is CASSLDIYEQYF.

The V call is TRBV28, the J call TRBJ2-4; 8 bases are shared with TRBD2. Germline CDR1 is MDHEN and CDR2 is SYDVKM. V gave up 8 bases and J gave up 3 bases; unmatched junction bases: 3. The CDR3 runs 13 residues. The CDR3 protein is CASRRGGKNIQYF. Here the CDR3 DNA reads TGTGCCAGCCGTCGGGGGGGCAAAAACATTCAGTACTTC.

This clonotype occurred a few times. This chain links TRBV2 with TRBJ2-3; 7 nucleotides match TRBD1. The germline CDR1 and CDR2 sequences are SNHLY and FYNNEI. The ends lost 8 bases at V and 9 bases at J; junction bases unmatched: 5. The CDR3 runs 11 residues. The CDR3 loop reads CASSDRATQYF. CDR3 nucleotides: TGTGCCAGCTCTGACAGGGCGACGCAGTATTTT.

The chain is built from TRBV5-1 and TRBJ2-1; 10 bases align to TRBD2. This CDR3 comprises 16 residues. V was pared by 4 bases and J by 6 bases, with 10 bases of the junction left unmatched. Germline values: CDR1 SGHRS, CDR2 YFSETQ. This chain's CDR3 is CASSPPLAGASNEQFF. The CDR3 DNA reads as TGCGCCAGCAGCCCTCCCCTAGCGGGGGCCTCCAATGAGCAGTTCTTC.

The chain is built from TRBV7-6 and TRBJ2-7; D not certain. The CDR3 runs to 14 residues. CDR1 is SGHVS and CDR2 is FNYEAQ in the germline V gene. Deletions cut 0 bases from V and 0 bases from J, with 6 bases between. The CDR3 reads CASSLAPSSYEQYF. The CDR3 region has the DNA TGTGCCAGCAGCTTAGCGCCGAGCTCCTACGAGCAGTACTTC.

The V gene is TRBV7-8, the J gene TRBJ2-3; D gene unclear. CDR3 size: 15 residues. Germline V gives CDR1 SGHVS, CDR2 FQNEAQ. V lost 3 bases to trimming and J lost 0 bases, with 10 bases between them. The DNA for the CDR3 is TGTGCCAGCAGCTTCCGTCCTGCCAGCACAGATACGCAGTATTTT. This sequence encodes CASSFRPASTDTQYF.

This clonotype was counted a few times. The CDR3 DNA reads TGTGCCAGCATGGACAGCACAGATACGCAGTATTTT. This encodes CASMDSTDTQYF. This chain connects TRBV6-1 to TRBJ2-3; D gene uncertain. V gave up 7 bases and J gave up 0 bases, with 5 bases separating them. Germline assignment: CDR1 MNHNS and CDR2 SASEGT. The CDR3 is 12 amino acids.

The chain couples TRBV4-3 to TRBJ2-1, with D possibly matching TRBD2 (5 bases). The CDR3 runs to 14 residues. Germline V gene sequence: CDR1 LGHNA, CDR2 YSLEER. V dropped 1 base and J dropped 8 bases, with 12 bases sitting between them. CDR3 sequence reads: CASSQAGKGYEQFF. The CDR3 DNA is TGCGCCAGCAGCCAAGCCGGGAAAGGGTATGAGCAGTTCTTC.

The V gene is TRBV5-4, the J gene TRBJ1-1; D is uncertain. Looked up from germline, CDR1 is SGHNT and CDR2 is YYREEE (reference sequence). Trimming shortened V by 1 base and J by 8 bases, and 12 bases separated the two germline ends. The CDR3 sequence is 13 residues long. CDR3 sequence reads: CASSLSRTQEAFF. The CDR3 DNA sequence: TGTGCCAGCAGCTTGTCTCGGACCCAAGAAGCTTTCTTT.